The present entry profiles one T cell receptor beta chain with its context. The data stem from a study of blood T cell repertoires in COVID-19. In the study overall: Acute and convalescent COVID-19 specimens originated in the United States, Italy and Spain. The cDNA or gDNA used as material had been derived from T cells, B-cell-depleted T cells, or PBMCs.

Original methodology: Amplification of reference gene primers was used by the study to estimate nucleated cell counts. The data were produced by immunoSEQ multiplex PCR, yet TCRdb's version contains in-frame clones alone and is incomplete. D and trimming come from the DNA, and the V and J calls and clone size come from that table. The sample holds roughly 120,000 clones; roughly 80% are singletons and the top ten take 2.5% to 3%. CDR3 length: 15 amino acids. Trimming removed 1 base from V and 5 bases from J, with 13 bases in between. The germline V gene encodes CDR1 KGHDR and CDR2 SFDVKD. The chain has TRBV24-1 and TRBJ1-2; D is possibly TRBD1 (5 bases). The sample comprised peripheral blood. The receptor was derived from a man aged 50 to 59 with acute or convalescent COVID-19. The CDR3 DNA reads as TGTGCCACCAGTGATTTCGCAGGGTTTAGGTATGGCTACACCTTC. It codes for CATSDFAGFRYGYTF.